This entry lists 26 T cell receptor beta chains sequenced from one sample in a study of T cell changes during pregnancy in multiple sclerosis. Only in-frame clones appear in the TCRdb table, and some are missing; sequencing was by immunoSEQ multiplex PCR. This table holds 35,000 to 55,000 clones, around 90% found once. The sample here was CD4+ T cells from peripheral blood mononuclear cells, taken before pregnancy. These receptors came from a female donor with multiple sclerosis, enrolled in a pregnancy study.

This clone was detected once. The rearrangement joins TRBV10-2 to TRBJ1-1, with 8 bases lining up with TRBD1. V was pared by 6 bases and J by 7 bases, with 10 bases of the junction left unmatched. The CDR3 loop spans 14 amino acids. Germline lookup yields CDR1 WSHSY and CDR2 SAAADI. The CDR3 protein is CASRDSTGAFEAFF. The CDR3 coding sequence is TGCGCCAGCAGAGACTCGACAGGGGCCTTTGAAGCTTTCTTT.

The gene calls are TRBV2 and TRBJ1-1; no firm D call. This CDR3 contains 13 residues. V dropped 6 bases and J dropped 2 bases, with 10 bases sitting between them. Germline lookup yields CDR1 SNHLY and CDR2 FYNNEI. The DNA for the CDR3 is TGTGCCAGCAGGAAAACAGACAACACTGAAGCTTTCTTT. Translated, it gives CASRKTDNTEAFF.

The chain has TRBV7-2 and TRBJ2-1; TRBD2 matches 11 bases. The trim removed 7 bases at V and 6 bases at J, leaving 11 bases unmatched. Germline CDR1 reads SGHTA; CDR2 reads FQGNSA. The CDR3 has 16 residues. The CDR3 region is CASIPTSGVRSNEQFF. DNA for the CDR3: TGTGCCAGCATCCCGACTAGCGGGGTACGAAGCAATGAGCAGTTCTTC.

The count of this clone is one. The chain links TRBV6-1 to TRBJ2-5, with D possibly TRBD2 on 7 matching bases. Germline CDR1 MNHNS, CDR2 SASEGT. Trimming pared 6 bases from V and 3 bases from J, leaving 17 bases between. There are 15 residues in the CDR3. In DNA, the CDR3 is TGTGCCAGCAGCCTGAGGGGGGGGCAGGAAGAGACCCAGTACTTC. This codes for CASSLRGGQEETQYF.

The chain's CDR3 is CAIRGANEKLFF. In DNA, the CDR3 is TGTGCCATCAGAGGGGCTAATGAAAAACTGTTTTTT. V usage is TRBV10-3 and J usage is TRBJ1-4, with D possibly matching TRBD1 (5 bases). Looked up from germline, CDR1 is ENHRY and CDR2 is SYGVKD. This CDR3 spans 12 amino acids. Trimming took off 6 bases at V and 3 bases at J, with 5 bases between the two ends.

The rearrangement uses TRBV2 and TRBJ2-1; 7 nucleotides agree with TRBD1. Unmatched junction bases numbered 7, after V lost 4 bases and J lost 4 bases. The germline gives CDR1 SNHLY, CDR2 FYNNEI. The CDR3 contains 15 residues. The CDR3 DNA is TGTGCCAGCAGTGGACAGGGTGGAATTTACAATGAGCAGTTCTTC. Its protein product is CASSGQGGIYNEQFF.

This clone has only a few counts. The V call is TRBV7-8, the J call TRBJ2-7; D is perhaps TRBD1 (6 bases). This CDR3 is 14 amino acids long. Germline V gene lookup returns CDR1 SGHVS and CDR2 FQNEAQ. The V gene lost 5 bases and the J gene lost 4 bases, with 15 bases spanning the gap. The CDR3 DNA is TGTGCCAGCAGCCCGTACAGGGTGGGGTACGAGCAGTACTTC. Its protein is CASSPYRVGYEQYF.

The chain employs TRBV18 and TRBJ2-2; 11 bases agree with TRBD1. With 1 base clipped from V and 6 bases from J, the junction kept 7 bases outside the gene matches. The CDR3 is made up of 17 amino acids. CDR1 and CDR2 (germline): KGHSH, LQKENI. The CDR3 loop is CASSPRRTGGAAGELFF. In nucleotides, the CDR3 is TGTGCCAGCTCACCACGCCGGACAGGGGGCGCAGCCGGGGAGCTGTTTTTT.

The chain is built from TRBV5-4 and TRBJ1-1; D not certain. Trimming removed 4 bases at V and 1 base at J, with 5 bases between. The CDR3 sequence is 12 residues long. Germline V gives CDR1 SGHNT, CDR2 YYREEE (reference sequence). CDR3 bases: TGTGCCAGCAGCGCAGGGAACACTGAAGCTTTCTTT. It translates to CASSAGNTEAFF.

J is TRBJ1-6 and V is TRBV9; D might be TRBD1 (6 bases). The CDR3 length is 17 residues. V lost 3 bases and J 8 bases, leaving 21 bases between the germline ends. Germline-derived CDR1 and CDR2 are SGDLS and YYNGEE. The CDR3 DNA sequence: TGTGCCAGCAGCGCCTCCCAGGGGCCAAGAGACGATTCACCCCTCCACTTT. Translating gives CASSASQGPRDDSPLHF.

This chain links TRBV11-2 with TRBJ2-5; TRBD2 might be the D (6 bases). The CDR3 loop spans 12 amino acids. CDR1 is SGHAT and CDR2 is FQNNGV in the germline V gene. V shed 5 bases and J shed 5 bases, with 9 bases lying between them. The CDR3 DNA sequence: TGTGCCAGCAGCCGCGGGGCGGAGACCCAGTACTTC. Its protein product is CASSRGAETQYF.

This sequence joins TRBV7-3 and TRBJ2-6; TRBD1 agrees at 10 bases. This CDR3 is 18 amino acids long. CDR1 SGHTA and CDR2 FQGTGA come from the germline V gene. V lost 0 bases and J lost 3; bases outside the gene matches: 5. The DNA of the CDR3 is TGTGCCAGCAGCTTAACGACAGGGGGCGGTGGTGGGGCCAACGTCCTGACTTTC. Its translation: CASSLTTGGGGGANVLTF.

This clone was recorded once. V and J are TRBV19 and TRBJ2-1; 12 bases are a match to TRBD2. CDR3 length: 17 residues. From germline, CDR1 is LNHDA and CDR2 SQIVND (reference sequence). Trimming removed 6 bases from V and 2 bases from J; junction bases left unmatched: 8. DNA for the CDR3: TGTGCCAGTAGCGAAACTAGCGGGAGGCCCCCCTACAATGAGCAGTTCTTC. Translation: CASSETSGRPPYNEQFF.

This clone has a handful of counts. This sequence joins TRBV10-3 and TRBJ1-3, with D perhaps matching TRBD1 (6 bases). The CDR3 covers 14 residues. Germline loops: CDR1 ENHRY, CDR2 SYGVKD. With 7 bases removed from V and 0 bases from J, the gap between germline ends came to 10 bases. DNA for the CDR3: TGTGCCATCAATGACAGGAACTCTGGAAACACCATATATTTT. Translated, it gives CAINDRNSGNTIYF.

The chain recombines TRBV5-4 with TRBJ2-1; TRBD2 is a possible D gene (5 bases). Trimming shortened V by 0 bases and J by 6 bases, and 7 bases separated the two germline ends. This CDR3 comprises 13 residues. CDR1 is SGHNT and CDR2 is YYREEE in the germline V gene (reference sequence). This CDR3 is CASSLGLANEQFF. The CDR3 DNA is TGTGCCAGCAGCTTGGGTCTAGCCAATGAGCAGTTCTTC.

V and J are TRBV19 and TRBJ2-7, with D unclear. The CDR3 runs to 15 residues. The V gene's germline CDR1 is LNHDA and CDR2 SQIVND (reference sequence). V lost 0 bases to trimming and J lost 3 bases, with 12 bases between them. The DNA of the CDR3 is TGTGCCAGTAGTATAGAGGGCAGCCACCACTACGAGCAGTACTTC. It translates to CASSIEGSHHYEQYF.

The rearrangement joins TRBV5-1 to TRBJ2-2; TRBD1 is a possible D gene (5 bases). CDR1 and CDR2 (germline): SGHRS, YFSETQ. This CDR3 contains 15 residues. V dropped 4 bases and J dropped 7 bases, with 17 bases sitting between them. The CDR3 sequence: CASSPYTGTIGELFF. Written as DNA, the CDR3 is TGCGCCAGCAGCCCATACACAGGAACAATCGGGGAGCTGTTTTTT. The variable domain in full, completed from reference TRBV5-1 and TRBJ2-2, reads KAGVTQTPRYLIKTRGQQVTLSCSPISGHRSVSWYQQTPGQGLQFLFEYFSETQRNKGNFPGRFSGRQFSNSRSEMNVSTLELGDSALYLCASSPYTGTIGELFFGEGSRLTVL.

The chain links TRBV5-1 to TRBJ2-7; 12 bases are shared with TRBD1. The junction had 7 bases not matched to a gene; V was cut back by 0 bases and J by 9 bases. The CDR3 consists of 15 residues. Germline V gives CDR1 SGHRS, CDR2 YFSETQ. This CDR3 is CASSLEGQGAMGQYF. CDR3 nucleotide sequence: TGCGCCAGCAGCTTGGAGGGACAGGGGGCCATGGGGCAGTACTTC.

The J gene is TRBJ1-2, the V gene TRBV28, with TRBD1 matching over 8 bases. The CDR3 has 14 residues. CDR1 and CDR2 from the germline V gene are MDHEN and SYDVKM. Trimming removed 3 bases from V and 6 bases from J; junction bases left unmatched: 6. CDR3 loop: CASSLAGGSNGYTF. CDR3 nucleotides: TGTGCCAGCAGTTTGGCAGGGGGCTCTAATGGCTACACCTTC.

This clone has only one observation. This sequence joins TRBV6-1 and TRBJ2-6; tentatively, D is TRBD2 (5 bases). V gave up 3 bases and J gave up 0 bases, with 12 bases separating them. This CDR3 contains 17 residues. Germline V gene sequence: CDR1 MNHNS, CDR2 SASEGT. The CDR3 bases are TGTGCCAGCAGTGACGGACTTCTGTACTCTGGGGCCAACGTCCTGACTTTC. Its translation is CASSDGLLYSGANVLTF.

This clone appeared once. The chain combines TRBV7-3 with TRBJ2-5; TRBD2 is a possible D gene (6 bases). Trimming stripped 4 bases from V and 4 bases from J, with 13 bases between. The V gene's germline CDR1 is SGHTA and CDR2 FQGTGA. This CDR3 contains 14 residues. The CDR3 reads CASSSLAGIETQYF. The CDR3 coding sequence is TGTGCCAGCAGCTCACTGGCGGGAATAGAGACCCAGTACTTC. Full variable domain (remainder filled in from reference TRBV7-3 and TRBJ2-5): GAGVSQTPSNKVTEKGKYVELRCDPISGHTALYWYRQSLGQGPEFLIYFQGTGAADDSGLPNDRFFAVRPEGSVSTLKIQRTERGDSAVYLCASSSLAGIETQYFGPGTRLLVL.

The V gene is TRBV2, the J gene TRBJ1-5; 10 nucleotides line up with TRBD1. Germline V gene sequence: CDR1 SNHLY, CDR2 FYNNEI. The CDR3 is made up of 15 amino acids. With V trimmed by 6 bases and J by 5 bases, 7 bases remained unmatched. The CDR3 DNA sequence: TGTGCCAGCAGGCCCGACAGGGGGCGGGATCAGCCCCAGCATTTT. Its translation: CASRPDRGRDQPQHF.

This clone was seen a single time. V and J are TRBV4-2 and TRBJ1-5, with D possibly being TRBD1 (6 bases). This CDR3 comprises 15 residues. CDR1 is LGHNA, CDR2 YNFKEQ, per germline. Trimming left V 4 bases short and J 5 bases short, with 15 bases between. The DNA of the CDR3 is TGTGCCAGCAGCCGAGGGGGAGGGCCCGATCAGCCCCAGCATTTT. This translates into CASSRGGGPDQPQHF.

This chain connects TRBV4-1 to TRBJ2-3, with TRBD2 as a possible D gene (5 bases). Germline CDR1 and CDR2: MGHRA and YSYEKL. Between the trimmed V and J ends, which lost 1 base and 4 bases, there was a span of 9 bases. CDR3 length equals 14 residues. The CDR3 sequence: CASSQARGSDTQYF. CDR3 coding DNA: TGCGCCAGCAGCCAAGCTCGGGGTTCAGATACGCAGTATTTT.

The CDR3 sequence: CASSQGSSGNTIYF. The CDR3 DNA sequence: TGTGCCAGCAGCCAGGGGAGCTCTGGAAACACCATATATTTT. The gene calls are TRBV7-2 and TRBJ1-3, with D tentatively TRBD1 (6 bases). The germline CDR1 and CDR2 sequences are SGHTA and FQGNSA. The CDR3 length is 14 residues. Trimming pared 5 bases from V and 0 bases from J, leaving 8 bases between.

The V and J genes are TRBV9 and TRBJ2-7, with D uncertain. CDR1 and CDR2 from the germline V gene are SGDLS and YYNGEE. CDR3 length: 13 residues. V was pared by 4 bases and J by 2 bases, with 10 bases between. The DNA for the CDR3 is TGTGCCAGCAGCCGAGACGAGGCCTACGAGCAGTACTTC. Translation gives CASSRDEAYEQYF.